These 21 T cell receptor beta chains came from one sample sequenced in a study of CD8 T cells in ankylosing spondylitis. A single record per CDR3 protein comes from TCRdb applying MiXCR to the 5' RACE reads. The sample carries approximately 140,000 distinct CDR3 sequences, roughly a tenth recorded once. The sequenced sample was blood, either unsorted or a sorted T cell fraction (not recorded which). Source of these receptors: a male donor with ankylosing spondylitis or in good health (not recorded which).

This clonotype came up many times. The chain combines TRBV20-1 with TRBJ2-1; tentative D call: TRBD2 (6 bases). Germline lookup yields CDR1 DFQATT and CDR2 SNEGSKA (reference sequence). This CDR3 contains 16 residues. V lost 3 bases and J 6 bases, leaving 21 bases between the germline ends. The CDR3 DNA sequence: TGCAGTGCTAGTGTCTATCTAGCGATAGGGAGCAATGAGCAGTTCTTC. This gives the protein CSASVYLAIGSNEQFF.

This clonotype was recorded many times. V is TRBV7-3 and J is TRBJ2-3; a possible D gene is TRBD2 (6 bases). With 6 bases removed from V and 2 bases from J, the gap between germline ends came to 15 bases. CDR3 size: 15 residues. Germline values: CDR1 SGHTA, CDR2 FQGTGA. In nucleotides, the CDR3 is TGTGCCAGCAGTTCGGAGGGCACCCCCACAGATACGCAGTATTTT. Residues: CASSSEGTPTDTQYF. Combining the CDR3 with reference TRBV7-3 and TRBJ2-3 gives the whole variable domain GAGVSQTPSNKVTEKGKYVELRCDPISGHTALYWYRQSLGQGPEFLIYFQGTGAADDSGLPNDRFFAVRPEGSVSTLKIQRTERGDSAVYLCASSSEGTPTDTQYFGPGTRLTVL.

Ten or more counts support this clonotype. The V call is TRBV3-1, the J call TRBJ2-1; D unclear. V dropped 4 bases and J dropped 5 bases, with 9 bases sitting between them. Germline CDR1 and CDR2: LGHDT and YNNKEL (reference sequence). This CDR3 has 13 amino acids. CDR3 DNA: TGTGCCAGCAGCCTCTGGACCAACAATGAGCAGTTCTTC. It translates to CASSLWTNNEQFF.

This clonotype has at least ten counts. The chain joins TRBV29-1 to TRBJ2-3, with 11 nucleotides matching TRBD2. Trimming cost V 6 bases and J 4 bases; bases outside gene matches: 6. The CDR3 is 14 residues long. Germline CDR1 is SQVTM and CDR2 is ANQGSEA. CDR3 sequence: CSVTSGRSADTQYF. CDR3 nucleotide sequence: TGCAGCGTAACTAGCGGGAGAAGCGCAGATACGCAGTATTTT.

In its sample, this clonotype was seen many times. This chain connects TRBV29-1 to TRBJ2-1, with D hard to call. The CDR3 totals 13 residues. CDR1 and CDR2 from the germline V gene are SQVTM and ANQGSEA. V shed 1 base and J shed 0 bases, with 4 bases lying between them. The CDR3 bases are TGCAGCGTTGAAGTTGTCTCCTACAATGAGCAGTTCTTC. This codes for CSVEVVSYNEQFF.

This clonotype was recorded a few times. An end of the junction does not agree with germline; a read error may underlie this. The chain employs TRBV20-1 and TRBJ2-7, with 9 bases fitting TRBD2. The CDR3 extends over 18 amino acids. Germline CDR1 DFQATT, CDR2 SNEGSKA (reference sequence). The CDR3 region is CSATGGGGETESSYEQYF. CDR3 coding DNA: TGCAGCGCTACCGGCGGCGGGGGGGAAACAGAAAGCTCCTACGAGCAGTACTTC.

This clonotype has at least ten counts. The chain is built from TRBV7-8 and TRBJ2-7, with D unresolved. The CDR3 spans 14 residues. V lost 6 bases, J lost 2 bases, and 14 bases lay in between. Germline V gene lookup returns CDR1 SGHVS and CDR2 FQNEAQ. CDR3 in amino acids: CASRSGRSPYEQYF. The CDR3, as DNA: TGTGCCAGCAGATCGGGTAGATCTCCCTACGAGCAGTACTTC.

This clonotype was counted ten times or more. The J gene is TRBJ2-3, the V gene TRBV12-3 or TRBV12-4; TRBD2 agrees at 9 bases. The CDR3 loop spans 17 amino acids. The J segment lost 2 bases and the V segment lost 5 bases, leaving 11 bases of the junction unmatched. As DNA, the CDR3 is TGTGCCAGCAGTCCGCGACGGACTAGCGTAATCACAGATACGCAGTATTTT. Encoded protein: CASSPRRTSVITDTQYF.

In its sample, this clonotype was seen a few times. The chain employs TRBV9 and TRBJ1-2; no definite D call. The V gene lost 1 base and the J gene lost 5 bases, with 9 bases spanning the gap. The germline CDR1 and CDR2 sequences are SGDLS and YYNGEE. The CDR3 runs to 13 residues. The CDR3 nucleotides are TGTGCCAGCAGCGTAAATCAGTTTTATGGCTACACCTTC. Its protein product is CASSVNQFYGYTF.

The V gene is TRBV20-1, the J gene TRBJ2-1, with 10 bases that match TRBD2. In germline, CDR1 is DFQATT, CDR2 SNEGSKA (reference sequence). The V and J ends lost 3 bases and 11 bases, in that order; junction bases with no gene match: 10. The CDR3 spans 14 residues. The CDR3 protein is CSARTGTSVDKQFF. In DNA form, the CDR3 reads TGCAGTGCTAGGACCGGGACTAGCGTTGATAAGCAGTTCTTC.

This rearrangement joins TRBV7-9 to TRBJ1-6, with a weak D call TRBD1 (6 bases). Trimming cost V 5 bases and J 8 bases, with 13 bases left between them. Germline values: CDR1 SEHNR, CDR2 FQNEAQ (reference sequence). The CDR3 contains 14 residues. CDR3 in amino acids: CASSLGHNYSPLHF. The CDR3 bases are TGTGCCAGCAGCCTGGGACATAATTATTCACCCCTCCACTTT. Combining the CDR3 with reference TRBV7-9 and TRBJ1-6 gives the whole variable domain DTGVSQNPRHKITKRGQNVTFRCDPISEHNRLYWYRQTLGQGPEFLTYFQNEAQLEKSRLLSDRFSAERPKGSFSTLEIQRTEQGDSAMYLCASSLGHNYSPLHFGNGTRLTVT.

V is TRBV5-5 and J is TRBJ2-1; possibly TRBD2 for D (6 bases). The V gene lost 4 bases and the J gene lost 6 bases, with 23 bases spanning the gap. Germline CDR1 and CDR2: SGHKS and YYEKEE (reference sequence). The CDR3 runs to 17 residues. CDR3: CASSPRDSGIRGNEQFF. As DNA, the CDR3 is TGTGCCAGCAGCCCGAGGGATAGCGGAATTCGCGGCAATGAGCAGTTCTTC.

The CDR3: CASRPGQGVGNSPLHF. CDR3 coding DNA: TGTGCCAGCAGGCCCGGACAGGGAGTGGGAAATTCACCCCTCCACTTT. The genes are TRBV28 and TRBJ1-6, with 8 nucleotides matching TRBD1. Germline trimming cut 6 bases from V and 7 bases from J; bases unmatched to any gene: 11. This CDR3 spans 16 amino acids. Per the germline V gene, CDR1 is MDHEN and CDR2 is SYDVKM.

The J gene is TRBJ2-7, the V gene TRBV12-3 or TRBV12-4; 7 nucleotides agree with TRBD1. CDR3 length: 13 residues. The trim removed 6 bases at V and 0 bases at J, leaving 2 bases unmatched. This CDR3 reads CASSRGISYEQYF. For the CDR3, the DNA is TGTGCCAGCAGCAGGGGGATCTCCTACGAGCAGTACTTC.

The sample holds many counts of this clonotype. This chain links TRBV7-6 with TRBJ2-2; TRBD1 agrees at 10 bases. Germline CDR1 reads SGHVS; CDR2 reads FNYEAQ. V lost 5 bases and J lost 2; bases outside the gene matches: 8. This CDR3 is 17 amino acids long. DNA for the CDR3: TGTGCCAGCAGCGTAGGTCTGACAGGGGGCAACACCGGGGAGCTGTTTTTT. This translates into CASSVGLTGGNTGELFF.

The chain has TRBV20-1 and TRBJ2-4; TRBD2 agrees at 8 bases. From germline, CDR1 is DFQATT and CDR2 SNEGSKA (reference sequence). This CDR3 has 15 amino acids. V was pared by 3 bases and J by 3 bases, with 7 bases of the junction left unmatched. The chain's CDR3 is CSARVGRALKNIQYF. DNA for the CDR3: TGCAGTGCTAGGGTCGGGAGGGCCCTCAAAAACATTCAGTACTTC.

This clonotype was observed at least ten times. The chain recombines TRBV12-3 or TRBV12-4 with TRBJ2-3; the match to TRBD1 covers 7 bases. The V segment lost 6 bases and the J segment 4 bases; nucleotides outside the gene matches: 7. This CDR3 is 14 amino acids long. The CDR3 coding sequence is TGTGCCAGCAGACAGGGGAGTTGGGCAGATACGCAGTATTTT. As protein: CASRQGSWADTQYF.

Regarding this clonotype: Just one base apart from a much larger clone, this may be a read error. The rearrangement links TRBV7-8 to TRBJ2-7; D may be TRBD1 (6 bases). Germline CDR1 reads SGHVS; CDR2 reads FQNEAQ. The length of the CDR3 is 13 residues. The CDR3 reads CASSRTGNYDQYF. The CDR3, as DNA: TGTGCCAGCAGCCGCACAGGGAACTACGATCAGTACTTC.

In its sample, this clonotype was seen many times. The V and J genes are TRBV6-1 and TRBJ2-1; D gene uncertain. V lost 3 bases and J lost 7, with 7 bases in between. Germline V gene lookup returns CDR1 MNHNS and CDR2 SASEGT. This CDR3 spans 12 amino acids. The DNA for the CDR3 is TGTGCCAGCAGTGATTTTAGGAATGAGCAGTTCTTC. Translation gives CASSDFRNEQFF.

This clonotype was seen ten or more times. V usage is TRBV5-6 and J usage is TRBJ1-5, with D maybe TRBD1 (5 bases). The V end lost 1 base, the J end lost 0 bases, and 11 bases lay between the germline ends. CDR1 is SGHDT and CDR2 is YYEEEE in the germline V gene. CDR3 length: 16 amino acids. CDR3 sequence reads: CASSLTTDYSNQPQHF. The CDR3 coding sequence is TGTGCCAGCAGCTTGACGACAGATTATAGCAATCAGCCCCAGCATTTT.

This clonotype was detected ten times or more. The CDR3 DNA reads as TGTGCCATCAGTGAGTCTGGAGCGCGGACCTACAATGAGCAGTTCTTC. Protein sequence: CAISESGARTYNEQFF. J is TRBJ2-1 and V is TRBV10-3; D is ambiguous. This CDR3 comprises 16 residues. CDR1 is ENHRY, CDR2 SYGVKD, per germline. V was cut by 0 bases and J by 2 bases, with 11 bases left in between.